These 19 T cell receptor beta chains were sequenced from one sample in a study of cytomegalovirus exposure and HLA in healthy donors. Primers: 60 Vbeta forward and 13 Jbeta reverse. This table comes from immunoSEQ multiplex PCR, and its TCRdb copy is limited to in-frame clones, with some not included. The sample yields 150,000 or so clones, roughly four fifths seen once. Material for sequencing was PBMCs. These receptors all come from a man aged 25 to 40 in good health and CMV-seropositive.

As for this clone: This CDR3 is also generated by other DNA sequences in the sample. The gene calls are TRBV5-1 and TRBJ2-3, with D possibly being TRBD2 (6 bases). CDR3 length: 14 amino acids. The V gene's germline CDR1 is SGHRS and CDR2 YFSETQ. V shed 3 bases and J shed 0 bases, with 8 bases lying between them. The CDR3 region is CASSSGLSTDTQYF. The CDR3 bases are TGCGCCAGCAGCTCGGGACTTAGCACAGATACGCAGTATTTT.

This clone has only one observation. The chain recombines TRBV7-2 with TRBJ1-1; tentatively, D is TRBD1 (5 bases). CDR1 and CDR2 (germline): SGHTA, FQGNSA. CDR3 length: 13 residues. V was clipped by 1 base and J by 11 bases, with 14 bases between them. Here the CDR3 reads CASSLVVAGRAFF. The CDR3, as DNA: TGTGCCAGCAGCTTAGTTGTGGCAGGGAGGGCTTTCTTT.

This chain uses TRBV18 with TRBJ2-1; D is unclear. CDR1 and CDR2 (germline): KGHSH, LQKENI. The CDR3 is 11 amino acids. V dropped 3 bases and J dropped 7 bases, with 4 bases sitting between them. The CDR3 region is CASSPANEQFF. The CDR3 bases are TGTGCCAGCTCACCGGCAAATGAGCAGTTCTTC.

The chain employs TRBV28 and TRBJ2-1; 7 bases match TRBD2. Trimming removed 5 bases from V and 8 bases from J; junction bases left unmatched: 12. CDR1 MDHEN and CDR2 SYDVKM come from the germline V gene. There are 15 residues in the CDR3. The CDR3 region has the DNA TGTGCCAGCAGTCCGTCCGCGGGAGTCATAGATGAGCAGTTCTTC. This gives the protein CASSPSAGVIDEQFF.

The gene calls are TRBV29-1 and TRBJ2-1; TRBD2 matches 7 bases. V lost 2 bases to trimming and J lost 4 bases; unmatched junction nucleotides: 5. CDR3 size: 14 residues. Germline V lookup: CDR1 SQVTM, CDR2 ANQGSEA. The CDR3 coding sequence is TGCAGCGTTGAACGGCTAGCGGTTTACAATGAGCAGTTCTTC. This sequence encodes CSVERLAVYNEQFF.

This chain uses TRBV6-5 with TRBJ1-1; a possible D gene is TRBD1 (5 bases). Germline assignment: CDR1 MNHEY and CDR2 SVGAGI. The ends were cut back, 2 bases at V and 5 bases at J, with 12 bases in the middle. The CDR3 has 14 amino acids. Here the CDR3 reads CASSYGDSGTEAFF. The DNA for the CDR3 is TGTGCCAGCAGTTACGGGGACTCGGGGACTGAAGCTTTCTTT.

V gene TRBV30 combines with J gene TRBJ1-2; possible D gene TRBD1, 5 bases. This CDR3 comprises 11 residues. V lost 4 bases and J 8 bases, leaving 11 bases between the germline ends. Germline CDR1 is GTSNPN and CDR2 is SVGIG (reference sequence). The CDR3 nucleotides are TGTGCCTGGAAGGCGGGGCGCGGCTACACCTTC. Residues: CAWKAGRGYTF.

The rearrangement links TRBV14 to TRBJ1-2, with D possibly matching TRBD1 (6 bases). In germline, CDR1 is SGHDN, CDR2 FVKESK. V lost 4 bases and J lost 5, with 11 bases in between. This CDR3 is 13 amino acids long. Written as DNA, the CDR3 is TGTGCCAGCAGCCCAACACAGGGTTATGGCTACACCTTC. This gives the protein CASSPTQGYGYTF.

The chain has TRBV2 and TRBJ2-3; 7 nucleotides line up with TRBD1. The CDR3 sequence is 14 residues long. Germline V CDR1 and CDR2: SNHLY, FYNNEI. With 5 bases clipped from V and 5 bases from J, the junction kept 7 bases outside the gene matches. CDR3 region: CASSRQGTQDTQYF. For the CDR3, the DNA is TGTGCCAGCAGTAGACAGGGAACACAAGATACGCAGTATTTT. Full variable domain (rest looked up from reference TRBV2 and TRBJ2-3): EPEVTQTPSHQVTQMGQEVILRCVPISNHLYFYWYRQILGQKVEFLVSFYNNEISEKSEIFDDQFSVERPDGSNFTLKIRSTKLEDSAMYFCASSRQGTQDTQYFGPGTRLTVL.

This clone was observed a few times. The V gene is TRBV27, the J gene TRBJ1-1; D is unresolved. There are 16 residues in the CDR3. Trimming took off 4 bases at V and 0 bases at J, with 15 bases between the two ends. In germline, CDR1 is MNHEY, CDR2 SMNVEV (reference sequence). In nucleotides, the CDR3 is TGTGCCAGCAGTTCGGTCGTACCCTTAATGAACACTGAAGCTTTCTTT. Its translation is CASSSVVPLMNTEAFF.

This chain connects TRBV7-9 to TRBJ1-4, with TRBD1 identical over 8 bases. CDR3 length: 15 residues. CDR1 is SEHNR and CDR2 is FQNEAQ in the germline V gene (reference sequence). The J segment lost 7 bases and the V segment lost 3 bases, leaving 7 bases of the junction unmatched. The chain's CDR3 is CASSLKQGGIEKLFF. The CDR3 nucleotides read TGTGCCAGCAGCTTGAAACAGGGGGGGATTGAAAAACTGTTTTTT.

The chain uses TRBV7-9 and TRBJ1-3; D perhaps matches TRBD1 (6 bases). CDR1 is SEHNR, CDR2 FQNEAQ, per germline (reference sequence). Trimming took off 5 bases at V and 2 bases at J, with 10 bases between the two ends. The CDR3 totals 14 residues. The CDR3 region has the DNA TGTGCCAGCAGCACAGGGATCGCTGGAAACACCATATATTTT. It codes for CASSTGIAGNTIYF.

This chain uses TRBV19 with TRBJ2-3, with D possibly matching TRBD2 (5 bases). The V gene lost 6 bases and the J gene lost 2 bases, with 12 bases spanning the gap. There are 14 residues in the CDR3. Per germline, CDR1 LNHDA and CDR2 SQIVND (reference sequence). The chain's CDR3 is CASSGLFPTDTQYF. In nucleotides, the CDR3 is TGTGCCAGTAGCGGACTTTTTCCCACAGATACGCAGTATTTT.

This rearrangement joins TRBV4-2 to TRBJ2-7; 9 bases map to TRBD2. Germline values: CDR1 LGHNA, CDR2 YNFKEQ. The CDR3 loop spans 18 amino acids. The J segment lost 2 bases and the V segment lost 0 bases, leaving 11 bases of the junction unmatched. CDR3: CASSQEGRSGGPPYEQYF. DNA of the CDR3: TGTGCCAGCAGCCAAGAGGGTCGGAGCGGGGGGCCTCCCTACGAGCAGTACTTC.

This rearrangement joins TRBV11-3 to TRBJ2-1; 12 nucleotides line up with TRBD2. The CDR3 consists of 16 residues. Germline loops: CDR1 SGHNT, CDR2 YENEEA. Losses at the gene ends were 5 bases for V and 3 bases for J; bases not matched to a gene: 5. CDR3 loop: CASSPTSGGHYNEQFF. The CDR3 DNA sequence: TGTGCCAGCAGCCCAACTAGCGGGGGGCACTACAATGAGCAGTTCTTC.

This sequence joins TRBV14 and TRBJ1-3; 8 bases line up with TRBD1. Trimming cost V 5 bases and J 0 bases; bases outside gene matches: 6. Germline V gene data show CDR1 as SGHDN and CDR2 as FVKESK. The CDR3 has 16 residues. The CDR3 protein is CASSNHRGFSGNTIYF. CDR3 coding DNA: TGTGCCAGCAGCAATCACAGGGGGTTCTCTGGAAACACCATATATTTT.

This clone was found a few times. The junction departs from the called germline gene at one end, perhaps through a read error. In nucleotides, the CDR3 is TGTGCCATCAGTGAGCGGGGGGCTGAATCTTTCTTT. Translating gives CAISERGAESFF. This chain links TRBV10-3 with TRBJ1-1; possible D gene TRBD1, 6 bases. Looked up from germline, CDR1 is ENHRY and CDR2 is SYGVKD. This CDR3 is built from 12 residues.

The chain joins TRBV11-1 to TRBJ1-1, with a possible D match to TRBD1 (6 bases). CDR3 length: 13 amino acids. Per germline, CDR1 SGHAT and CDR2 FQDESV (reference sequence). V was clipped by 1 base and J by 7 bases, with 10 bases between them. The CDR3 region is CASSLGEGVEAFF. The CDR3 nucleotides are TGTGCCAGCAGCTTAGGCGAGGGGGTTGAAGCTTTCTTT.

The chain has TRBV23-1 and TRBJ2-2, with a tentative D call TRBD2 (6 bases). TRBV23-1 is an ORF for which the function is uncertain. The CDR3 is 21 amino acids. The V end lost 4 bases, the J end lost 0 bases, and 27 bases lay between the germline ends. CDR3 loop: CASSRDPGWGDRGANTGELFF. CDR3 nucleotide sequence: TGCGCCAGCAGTCGAGATCCCGGTTGGGGGGATCGAGGTGCGAACACCGGGGAGCTGTTTTTT.